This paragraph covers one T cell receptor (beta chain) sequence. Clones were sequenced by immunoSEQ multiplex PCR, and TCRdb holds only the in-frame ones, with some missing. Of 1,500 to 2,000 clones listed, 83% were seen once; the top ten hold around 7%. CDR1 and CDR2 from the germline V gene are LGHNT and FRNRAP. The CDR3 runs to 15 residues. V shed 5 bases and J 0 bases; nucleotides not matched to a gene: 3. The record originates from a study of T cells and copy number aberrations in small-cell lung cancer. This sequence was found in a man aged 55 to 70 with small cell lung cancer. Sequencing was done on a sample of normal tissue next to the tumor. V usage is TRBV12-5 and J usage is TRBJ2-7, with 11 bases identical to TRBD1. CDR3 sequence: CASGRGTGGSYEQYF. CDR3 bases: TGTGCTAGTGGTCGGGGGACAGGGGGCTCCTACGAGCAGTACTTC.